This is a list of T cell receptor beta chains from one sample in a study of CD8 T cells in ankylosing spondylitis. TCRdb re-called the 5' RACE reads through MiXCR, storing one row per CDR3 protein. The sample holds roughly 300,000 distinct CDR3 sequences; roughly 8% are singletons and the top ten take about 14%. Sequenced sample: blood, either unsorted or a sorted T cell fraction (not recorded which). Receptor source: a male donor with ankylosing spondylitis. Both conserved end residues are part of each CDR3. Each record gives: D gene, J gene, clone size, V gene, CDR3 DNA, CDR3 protein. A D gene is named only where the DNA matches it firmly. Some rows have no size entry. The others give once, few or many, or a class for an expanded clone.

>-|TRBJ2-2|-|TRBV11-3
TGTGCCAGCAGCTTATACGGGGACACCGGGGAGCTGTTTTTT
CASSLYGDTGELFF
>TRBD2|TRBJ2-5|-|TRBV20-1
TGCAGTGCGGTTCTAGCGGGGGTATGGGAGACCCAGTACTTC
CSAVLAGVWETQYF
>TRBD1|TRBJ2-4|-|TRBV5-1
TGCGCCAGCAGCTTGGAGGGACAGGCGTTCGAGCGGAATTCACTAGCCAAAAACATTCAGTACTTC
CASSLEGQAFERNSLAKNIQYF
>-|TRBJ1-1|many|TRBV29-1
TGCAGCGTTGAATTAAGACAGGCGGGGACGTCTGAAGCTTTCTTT
CSVELRQAGTSEAFF
>-|TRBJ1-5|few|TRBV3-1
TGTGCCAGCAGCCAGACATCCGGGGGGCAGCCCCAGCATTTT
CASSQTSGGQPQHF
>-|TRBJ1-5|many|TRBV27
TGTGCCAGCAGAGCCTTGGGAGGGGCCAATCAGCCCCAGCATTTT
CASRALGGANQPQHF
>-|TRBJ2-1|-|TRBV6-1
TGTGCCAGCAGTCCTAAGCCGAGGGGGTATGAGCAGTTCTTC
CASSPKPRGYEQFF
>TRBD2|TRBJ2-7|few|TRBV20-1
TGCAGTGCTAGACGCCTCCCGTTGCTAGCGGGGTACGACGAGCAGTACTTC
CSARRLPLLAGYDEQYF
>-|TRBJ2-1|many|TRBV7-6
TGTGCCAGCAGCTTAGCGAACAATGAGCAGTTCTTC
CASSLANNEQFF
>TRBD2|TRBJ2-3|many|TRBV11-2
TGTGCCAGCAGTTTTAGCGGGGCAGATACGCAGTATTTT
CASSFSGADTQYF
>TRBD2|TRBJ2-7|-|TRBV27
TGTGCCAGCAGTCTCGGGACTAGCGGGAGCCCGTACGAGCAGTACTTC
CASSLGTSGSPYEQYF
>-|TRBJ2-2|-|TRBV5-1
TGCGCCAGCAGCTCCCGGGACATCTCTGCGGCCGGGGAGCTGTTTTTT
CASSSRDISAAGELFF
>-|TRBJ1-5|many|TRBV20-1
TGCAGTGCTAGCCAGAATCAGCCCCAGCATTTT
CSASQNQPQHF
>TRBD1|TRBJ1-1|few|TRBV18
TGTGCCAGCTCACCCCTACAGGGGGCCACTGAAGCTTTCTTT
CASSPLQGATEAFF
>-|TRBJ2-7|many|TRBV28
TGTGCCAGCAGACCATCTCTCGACCGCTCCTACGAGCAGTACTTC
CASRPSLDRSYEQYF
>TRBD1|TRBJ2-7|-|TRBV29-1
TGCAGCGTATACCGGGACAGGGGGCAAGAGCAGTACTTC
CSVYRDRGQEQYF
>-|TRBJ1-5|-|TRBV7-2
TGTGCCAGCAGCCCCACCCAGGGCCAGCCCCAGCATTTT
CASSPTQGQPQHF
>TRBD1|TRBJ1-2|many|TRBV19
TGTGCCAGTAGTATCTGGGACAGCAACTATGGCTACACCTTC
CASSIWDSNYGYTF
>-|TRBJ2-3|many|TRBV11-1
TGTGCCAGCGGAACCTACGGGGGAGTGGCCACCGGACGGACAGATACGCAGTATTTT
CASGTYGGVATGRTDTQYF
>TRBD2|TRBJ2-3|few|TRBV9
TGTGCCAGCAGCGTAGCTAGTCTAGCGGTGAATGCAGATACGCAGTATTTT
CASSVASLAVNADTQYF
>-|TRBJ2-1|few|TRBV29-1
TGCAGCGTTGTTCTTTCACAGGGCAATGAGCAGTTCTTC
CSVVLSQGNEQFF
>-|TRBJ1-2|-|TRBV18
TGTGCCAGCTCACCCGGGAGCACCAACCTTAACTATGGCTACACCTTC
CASSPGSTNLNYGYTF
>TRBD1|TRBJ1-1|-|TRBV11-3
TGTGCCAGCAGCCCTGACAGGGTGACTGAAGCTTTCTTT
CASSPDRVTEAFF
>-|TRBJ2-3|many|TRBV6-1
TGTGCCACCGGCCAACCAAGGGGACCCCCAGATACGCAGTATTTT
CATGQPRGPPDTQYF
>TRBD2|TRBJ2-1|many|TRBV7-2
TGTGCCAGCAGCTTCACTAGCGGAACCAATGAGCAGTTCTTC
CASSFTSGTNEQFF
>TRBD2|TRBJ2-3|many|TRBV29-1
TGCAGCGCAGGCGGGAGCATAGGAGATACGCAGTATTTT
CSAGGSIGDTQYF
>-|TRBJ2-1|few|TRBV7-2
TGTGCCAGCAGCTTGGACTCTCCCACTTACTACAATGAGCAGTTCTTC
CASSLDSPTYYNEQFF
>TRBD2|TRBJ2-7|-|TRBV12-3/TRBV12-4
TGTGCCAGCAGTCCCCGGCGGCCTAGCGGGAGATACGAGCAGTACTTC
CASSPRRPSGRYEQYF
>-|TRBJ2-5|-|TRBV18
TGTGCCAGCTCACCACCCCCTCCGGGGGTAGAGACCCAGTACTTC
CASSPPPPGVETQYF
>-|TRBJ1-2|many|TRBV5-1
TGCGCCAGCAGCTTGGTCTTCCGATCTAACTATGGCTACACCTTC
CASSLVFRSNYGYTF
>TRBD1|TRBJ2-1|-|TRBV12-3/TRBV12-4
TGTGCCAGCAGCCGGGACAGGGGATTTGAGCAGTTCTTC
CASSRDRGFEQFF
>-|TRBJ1-6|-|TRBV5-6
TGTGCCAGCAGCTTGAATCTCTCACCCCTCCACTTT
CASSLNLSPLHF
>-|TRBJ2-3|many|TRBV11-1
TGTGCCAGCAGCGCAAGGACGAACACAGATACGCAGTATTTT
CASSARTNTDTQYF
>-|TRBJ1-5|many|TRBV7-9
TGTGCCAGCAGCTTAGCTGTAGGTTTGGGGGATCAGCCCCAGCATTTT
CASSLAVGLGDQPQHF
>-|TRBJ2-3|few|TRBV12-3/TRBV12-4
TGTGCCAGCAACGCACTCAGGGCAGATACGCAGTATTTT
CASNALRADTQYF
>TRBD1|TRBJ2-7|many|TRBV14
TGTGCCAGCAGCCGGGGGACAGGGGTGTCCTACGAGCAGTACTTC
CASSRGTGVSYEQYF
>-|TRBJ1-2|-|TRBV3-1
TGTGCCAGCAGCCGGGGGGGGCGGACGAACTTAAAATATGGCTACACCTTC
CASSRGGRTNLKYGYTF
>TRBD1|TRBJ2-2|-|TRBV29-1
TGCAGCGTTGCTTCGGACAGGGGAATTCCCGGGGAGCTGTTTTTT
CSVASDRGIPGELFF
>-|TRBJ1-4|many|TRBV12-3/TRBV12-4
TGTGCCAGCAGGCCAGGGGTAGAGGAAAAACTGTTTTTT
CASRPGVEEKLFF
>-|TRBJ2-7|few|TRBV20-1
TGCAGTGCTACCCGTCCGCGGGCCTACGAGCAGTACTTC
CSATRPRAYEQYF
>TRBD1|TRBJ2-7|few|TRBV4-1
TGCGCCAGCAGCCGATTACAGGGGGAGTCCTACGAGCAGTACTTC
CASSRLQGESYEQYF
>TRBD1|TRBJ2-2|-|TRBV18
TGTGCCAGCTCACGACGACAGGGGAGTGATGTCGGGGAGCTGTTTTTT
CASSRRQGSDVGELFF
>-|TRBJ2-7|-|TRBV5-1
TGCGCCAGCAAAAGTGGGACACCAGTCTCCTACGAGCAGTACTTC
CASKSGTPVSYEQYF
>-|TRBJ1-3|few|TRBV7-2
TGTGCCAGCAGCTTAGCGCCCCCATGGGAGAGCGACTCTGGAAACACCATATATTTT
CASSLAPPWESDSGNTIYF
>TRBD1|TRBJ2-6|few|TRBV12-3/TRBV12-4
TGTGCCAGCAGTCGACAGGGTTTTGGTGGGGCCAACGTCCTGACTTTC
CASSRQGFGGANVLTF
>-|TRBJ2-1|few|TRBV5-1
TGCGCCAGCAGCTATCAGGGGCAGAGCTCCTACAATGAGCAGTTCTTC
CASSYQGQSSYNEQFF
>-|TRBJ2-5|few|TRBV29-1
TGCAGCGCTCTAGCCCCGTTCCAAGAGACCCAGTACTTC
CSALAPFQETQYF
>TRBD2|TRBJ2-5|-|TRBV20-1
TGCAGTGCTAGGGTCCCCGGAAGAGCGGGAGTAGAGACCCAGTACTTC
CSARVPGRAGVETQYF
>-|TRBJ2-2|few|TRBV7-2
TGTGCCAGCAGCTTAGTTGTGACTTCGAACACCGGGGAGCTGTTTTTT
CASSLVVTSNTGELFF
>-|TRBJ1-5|-|TRBV6-1
TGTGCCAGCAGTCCTGACATGGCGGGTCAGCCCCAGCATTTT
CASSPDMAGQPQHF